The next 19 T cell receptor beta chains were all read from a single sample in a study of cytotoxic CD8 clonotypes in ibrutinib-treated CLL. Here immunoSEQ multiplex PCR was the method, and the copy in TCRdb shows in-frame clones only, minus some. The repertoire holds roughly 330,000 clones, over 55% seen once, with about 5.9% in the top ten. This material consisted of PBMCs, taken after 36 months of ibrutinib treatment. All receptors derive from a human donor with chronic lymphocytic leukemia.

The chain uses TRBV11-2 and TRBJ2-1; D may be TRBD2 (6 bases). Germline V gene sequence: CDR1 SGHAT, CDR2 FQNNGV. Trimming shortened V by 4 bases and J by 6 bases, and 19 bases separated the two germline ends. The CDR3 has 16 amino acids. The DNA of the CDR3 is TGTGCCAGCAGCTCCCCCGGGGGAGTGGGAGGCAATGAGCAGTTCTTC. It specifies CASSSPGGVGGNEQFF.

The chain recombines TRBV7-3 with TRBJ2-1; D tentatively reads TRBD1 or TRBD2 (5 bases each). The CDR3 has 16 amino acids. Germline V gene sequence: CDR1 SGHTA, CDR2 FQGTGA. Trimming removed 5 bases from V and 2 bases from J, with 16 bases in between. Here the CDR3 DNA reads TGTGCCAGCAGCCCCTCCGGGACGGGGCCCTACAATGAGCAGTTCTTC. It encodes CASSPSGTGPYNEQFF.

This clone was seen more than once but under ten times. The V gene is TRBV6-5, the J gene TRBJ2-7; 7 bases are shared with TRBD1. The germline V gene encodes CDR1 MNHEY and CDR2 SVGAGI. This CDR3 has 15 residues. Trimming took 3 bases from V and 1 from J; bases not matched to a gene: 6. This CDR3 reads CASSYATGPSYEQYF. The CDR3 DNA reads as TGTGCCAGCAGTTATGCGACAGGGCCATCCTACGAGCAGTACTTC.

CDR3 in DNA: TGTGCCAGCAGTAGCATCGATACGCAGTATTTT. Protein sequence: CASSSIDTQYF. J is TRBJ2-3 and V is TRBV25-1; D call uncertain. The germline V and J ends were trimmed by 5 bases and 6 bases, with 6 bases remaining between them. CDR3 size: 11 residues. Germline V gives CDR1 MGHDK, CDR2 SYGVNS.

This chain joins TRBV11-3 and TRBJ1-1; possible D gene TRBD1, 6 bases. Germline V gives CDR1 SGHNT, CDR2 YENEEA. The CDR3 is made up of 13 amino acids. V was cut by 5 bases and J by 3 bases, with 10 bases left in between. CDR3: CASSTRQDTEAFF. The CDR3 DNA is TGTGCCAGCAGCACTCGACAGGACACTGAAGCTTTCTTT.

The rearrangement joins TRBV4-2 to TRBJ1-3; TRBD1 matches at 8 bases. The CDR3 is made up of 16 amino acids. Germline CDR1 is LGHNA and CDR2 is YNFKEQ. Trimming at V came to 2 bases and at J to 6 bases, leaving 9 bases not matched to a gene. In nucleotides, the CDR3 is TGTGCCAGCAGCCAAAGGGGGGGGACAGGCGAAAACACCATATATTTT. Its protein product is CASSQRGGTGENTIYF.

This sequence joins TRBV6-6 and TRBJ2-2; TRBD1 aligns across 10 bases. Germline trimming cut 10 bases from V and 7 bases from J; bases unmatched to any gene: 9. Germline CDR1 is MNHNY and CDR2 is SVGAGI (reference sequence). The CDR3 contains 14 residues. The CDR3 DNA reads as TGTGCCATTAAACCGGGACAGGGGTTCGGGGAGCTGTTTTTT. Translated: CAIKPGQGFGELFF.

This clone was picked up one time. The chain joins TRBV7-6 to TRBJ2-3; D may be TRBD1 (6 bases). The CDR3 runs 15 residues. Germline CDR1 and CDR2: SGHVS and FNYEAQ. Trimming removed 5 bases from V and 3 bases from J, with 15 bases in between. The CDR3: CASSLRTQGTDTQYF. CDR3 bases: TGTGCCAGCAGCCTCCGAACACAGGGTACAGATACGCAGTATTTT.

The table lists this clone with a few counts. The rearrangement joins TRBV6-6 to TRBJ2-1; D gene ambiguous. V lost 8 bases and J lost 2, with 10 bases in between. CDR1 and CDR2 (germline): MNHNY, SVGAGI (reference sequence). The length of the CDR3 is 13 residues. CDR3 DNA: TGTGCCAGCGTCGCGACAACCTACAATGAGCAGTTCTTC. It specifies CASVATTYNEQFF.

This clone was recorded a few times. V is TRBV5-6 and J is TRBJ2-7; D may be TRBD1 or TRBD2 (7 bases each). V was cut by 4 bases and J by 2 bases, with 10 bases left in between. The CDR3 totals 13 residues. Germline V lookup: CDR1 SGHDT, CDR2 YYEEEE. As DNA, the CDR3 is TGTGCCAGCAGCCCAGGGGGGGCCTACGAGCAGTACTTC. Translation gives CASSPGGAYEQYF.

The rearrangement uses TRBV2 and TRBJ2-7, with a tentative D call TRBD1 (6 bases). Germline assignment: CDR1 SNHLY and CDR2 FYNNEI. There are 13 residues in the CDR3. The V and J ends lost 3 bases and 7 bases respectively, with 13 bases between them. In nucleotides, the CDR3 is TGTGCCAGCAGTGATGGAAAAAGGGGGGAGCAGTACTTC. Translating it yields CASSDGKRGEQYF.

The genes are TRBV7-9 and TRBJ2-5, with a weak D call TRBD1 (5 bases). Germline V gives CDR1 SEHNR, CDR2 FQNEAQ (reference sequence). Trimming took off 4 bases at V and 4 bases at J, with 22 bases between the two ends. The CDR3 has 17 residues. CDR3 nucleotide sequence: TGTGCCAGCAGCTACCTCAGCGTGCAGGGCGGTGGAGAGACCCAGTACTTC. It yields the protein CASSYLSVQGGGETQYF.

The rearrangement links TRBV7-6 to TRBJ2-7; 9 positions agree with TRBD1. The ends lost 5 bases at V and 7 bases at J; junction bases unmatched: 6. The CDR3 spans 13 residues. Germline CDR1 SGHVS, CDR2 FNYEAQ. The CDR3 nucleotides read TGTGCCAGCAGCCAGTACAGGGGGCGTGAGCAGTACTTC. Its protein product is CASSQYRGREQYF.

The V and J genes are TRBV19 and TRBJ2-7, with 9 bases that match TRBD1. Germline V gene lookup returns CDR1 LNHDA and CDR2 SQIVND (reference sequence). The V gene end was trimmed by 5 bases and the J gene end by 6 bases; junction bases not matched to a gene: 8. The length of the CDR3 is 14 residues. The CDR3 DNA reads TGTGCCAGTAGTGCCGGACAGGGGTCTGGCGAGCAGTACTTC. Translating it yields CASSAGQGSGEQYF.

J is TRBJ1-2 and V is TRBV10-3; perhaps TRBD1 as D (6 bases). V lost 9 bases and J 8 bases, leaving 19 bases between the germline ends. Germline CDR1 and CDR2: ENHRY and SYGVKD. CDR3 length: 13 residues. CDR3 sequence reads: CAIQPGHLVGYTF. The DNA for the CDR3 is TGTGCCATACAGCCGGGACACCTGGTGGGCTACACCTTC.

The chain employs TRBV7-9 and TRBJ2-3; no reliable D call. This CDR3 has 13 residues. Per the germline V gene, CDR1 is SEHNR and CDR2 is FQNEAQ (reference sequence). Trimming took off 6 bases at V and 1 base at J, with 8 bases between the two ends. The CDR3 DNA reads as TGTGCCAGCAGTTCGACCCGCACAGATACGCAGTATTTT. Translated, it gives CASSSTRTDTQYF.

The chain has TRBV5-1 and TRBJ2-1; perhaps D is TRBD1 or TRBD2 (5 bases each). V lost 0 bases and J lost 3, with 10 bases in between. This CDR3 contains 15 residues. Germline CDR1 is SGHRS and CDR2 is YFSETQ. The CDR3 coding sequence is TGCGCCAGCAGCTTGGTAGGGGAGAACTACAATGAGCAGTTCTTC. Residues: CASSLVGENYNEQFF.

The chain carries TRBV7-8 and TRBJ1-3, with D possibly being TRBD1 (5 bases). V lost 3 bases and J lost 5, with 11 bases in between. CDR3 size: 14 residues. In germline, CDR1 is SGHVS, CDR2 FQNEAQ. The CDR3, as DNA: TGTGCCAGCAGCTTGGGGACCGGTAGAAACACCATATATTTT. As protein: CASSLGTGRNTIYF.

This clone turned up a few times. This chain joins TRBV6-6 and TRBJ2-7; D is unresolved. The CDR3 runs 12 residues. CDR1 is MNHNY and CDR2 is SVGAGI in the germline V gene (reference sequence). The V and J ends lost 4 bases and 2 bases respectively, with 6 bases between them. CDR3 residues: CASSWETYEQYF. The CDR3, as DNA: TGTGCCAGCAGTTGGGAAACCTACGAGCAGTACTTC.